These 20 T cell receptor beta chains share one sample of origin, sequenced in a study of T cells after yellow fever vaccination. From the 5' RACE reads, TCRdb called clonotypes with MiXCR, one entry per CDR3 protein. There are approximately 330,000 distinct CDR3 sequences in the sample; about 12% occur only once, and roughly 3.1% lies in the top ten. The sequences come from CD4+ T cells sorted from PBMCs, collected 15 days after the yellow fever booster vaccination. The source is a young man who received the YFV17D yellow fever vaccine.

This clonotype was counted ten times or more. The chain is built from TRBV29-1 and TRBJ2-3, with 7 bases lining up with TRBD2. V trimming: 5 bases; J trimming: 0 bases; junction bases outside the gene matches: 11. CDR3 length equals 16 residues. The V gene's germline CDR1 is SQVTM and CDR2 ANQGSEA. In DNA form, the CDR3 reads TGCAGCGTTTCAACCCCCAGCGGGGTTAGCACAGATACGCAGTATTTT. Translating gives CSVSTPSGVSTDTQYF.

This clonotype appeared a few times. The chain is built from TRBV5-1 and TRBJ1-4, with D perhaps TRBD1 (5 bases). V gave up 4 bases and J gave up 4 bases, with 14 bases separating them. The CDR3 is 15 residues long. In germline, CDR1 is SGHRS, CDR2 YFSETQ. The CDR3 bases are TGCGCCAGCAGCAGAGGGACGGACTATAATGAAAAACTGTTTTTT. This codes for CASSRGTDYNEKLFF.

The J gene is TRBJ1-1, the V gene TRBV18; D uncertain. The V end lost 3 bases, the J end lost 1 base, and 6 bases lay between the germline ends. The CDR3 is 13 residues long. CDR1 is KGHSH and CDR2 is LQKENI in the germline V gene. DNA of the CDR3: TGTGCCAGCTCACCGGAGGAGAACACTGAAGCTTTCTTT. This codes for CASSPEENTEAFF.

The chain is built from TRBV5-1 and TRBJ1-6; TRBD1 might be the D (5 bases). From germline, CDR1 is SGHRS and CDR2 YFSETQ. The CDR3 length is 20 residues. V dropped 4 bases and J dropped 7 bases, with 30 bases sitting between them. The chain's CDR3 is CASSRGVRDLSIHPNSPLHF. For the CDR3, the DNA is TGCGCCAGCAGCCGGGGGGTCCGGGACTTGTCTATCCACCCCAATTCACCCCTCCACTTT. Variable domain in full (rest from reference TRBV5-1 and TRBJ1-6): KAGVTQTPRYLIKTRGQQVTLSCSPISGHRSVSWYQQTPGQGLQFLFEYFSETQRNKGNFPGRFSGRQFSNSRSEMNVSTLELGDSALYLCASSRGVRDLSIHPNSPLHFGNGTRLTVT.

This sequence joins TRBV15 and TRBJ1-5; D might be TRBD1 (6 bases). V shed 3 bases and J shed 6 bases, with 15 bases lying between them. Germline V gene data show CDR1 as LNHNV and CDR2 as YYDKDF (reference sequence). CDR3 size: 15 residues. In DNA form, the CDR3 reads TGTGCCACCAGCAGTGTCCGCAGGGGAAGTCAGCCCCAGCATTTT. This codes for CATSSVRRGSQPQHF.

The chain uses TRBV24-1 and TRBJ2-3; weak D call: TRBD2 (6 bases). V gave up 0 bases and J gave up 4 bases, with 10 bases separating them. The CDR3 is 15 amino acids. Germline V gene lookup returns CDR1 KGHDR and CDR2 SFDVKD. CDR3 region: CATSDLPGEADTQYF. Here the CDR3 DNA reads TGTGCCACCAGTGATTTGCCGGGGGAGGCAGATACGCAGTATTTT.

The rearrangement joins TRBV6-2 or TRBV6-3 to TRBJ2-7; the match to TRBD2 covers 8 bases. The length of the CDR3 is 17 residues. After removal of 4 bases from V and 0 bases from J, the junction contained 11 bases not matched to a gene. Germline CDR1 is MNHEY and CDR2 is SVGEGT. The CDR3 DNA reads as TGTGCCAGCAGTTCTATCGCCCTGGCGGGGGGCTCCTACGAGCAGTACTTC. As protein: CASSSIALAGGSYEQYF.

Of note for this clonotype: One junction end disagrees with the germline gene, perhaps due to a read error. The chain is built from TRBV7-3 and TRBJ2-3; D gene uncertain. Germline V gives CDR1 SGHTA, CDR2 FQGTGA. This CDR3 is 13 amino acids long. CDR3 coding DNA: TGTGCCAGCTGCTTAAGCCCCAGAGATACGCAGTATTTT. It specifies CASCLSPRDTQYF. Supplemented by reference TRBV7-3 and TRBJ2-3, the full variable domain reads GAGVSQTPSNKVTEKGKYVELRCDPISGHTALYWYRQSLGQGPEFLIYFQGTGAADDSGLPNDRFFAVRPEGSVSTLKIQRTERGDSAVYLCASCLSPRDTQYFGPGTRLTVL.

The chain links TRBV27 to TRBJ1-1; D remains unclear. CDR3 length equals 13 residues. V was trimmed by 2 bases and J by 3 bases, leaving 7 bases between them. Germline CDR1 is MNHEY and CDR2 is SMNVEV (reference sequence). CDR3 nucleotide sequence: TGTGCCAGCAGTTTAAACGAGGACACTGAAGCTTTCTTT. It is translated as CASSLNEDTEAFF.

This clonotype was observed a handful of times. CDR3 DNA: TGTGCCAGCAGCTTAGTAGCGGGAGACCGCGTAATGAACACTGAAGCTTTCTTT. It codes for CASSLVAGDRVMNTEAFF. This chain joins TRBV7-6 and TRBJ1-1; D is unclear. The CDR3 is 18 residues long. V lost 1 base to trimming and J lost 0 bases, with 18 bases between them. CDR1 is SGHVS and CDR2 is FNYEAQ in the germline V gene.

The V call is TRBV18, the J call TRBJ1-2; 7 positions agree with TRBD1. The CDR3 sequence is 18 residues long. V dropped 6 bases and J dropped 4; count of bases not matched to a gene: 20. Germline V CDR1 and CDR2: KGHSH, LQKENI. The CDR3 nucleotides read TGTGCCAGCTCGCTCCTCCTTCCCGGGACAGAATCTGGCTATGGCTACACCTTC. It codes for CASSLLLPGTESGYGYTF.

This chain links TRBV6-2 or TRBV6-3 with TRBJ1-2; the D is unclear. This CDR3 is built from 12 residues. The germline V gene encodes CDR1 MNHEY and CDR2 SVGEGT. V lost 2 bases and J lost 8, with 9 bases in between. CDR3 nucleotides: TGTGCCAGCAGTTACCCACCCCGAGGCTACACCTTC. It codes for CASSYPPRGYTF.

This clonotype has at least ten counts. The rearrangement joins TRBV12-3 or TRBV12-4 to TRBJ2-2, with D unresolved. Deletions cut 11 bases from V and 1 base from J, with 8 bases between. The CDR3 has 12 amino acids. The CDR3 spells CASSRNTGELFF. The CDR3 bases are TGTGCCTCGTCGAGGAACACCGGGGAGCTGTTTTTT.

This clonotype was counted a few times. V is TRBV6-2 or TRBV6-3 and J is TRBJ2-5, with TRBD1 identical over 8 bases. The germline V gene encodes CDR1 MNHEY and CDR2 SVGEGT. The CDR3 has 14 residues. The ends lost 7 bases at V and 1 base at J; junction bases unmatched: 5. CDR3 nucleotides: TGTGCCAGCAACCGTGACAGGGGCCAAGAGACCCAGTACTTC. This codes for CASNRDRGQETQYF.

This clonotype was seen a handful of times. The DNA of the CDR3 is TGTGCCAGCAGCTCGGAGGCGGGGGGCGGTACGCAGTATTTT. Translated: CASSSEAGGGTQYF. The chain employs TRBV7-3 and TRBJ2-3, with TRBD2 identical over 8 bases. The CDR3 is made up of 14 amino acids. The V gene end was trimmed by 4 bases and the J gene end by 8 bases; junction bases not matched to a gene: 8. Germline V CDR1 and CDR2: SGHTA, FQGTGA.

This clonotype was counted many times. This chain uses TRBV4-3 with TRBJ2-7; weak D call: TRBD2 (5 bases). V was clipped by 8 bases and J by 4 bases, with 30 bases between them. Germline V gene sequence: CDR1 LGHNA, CDR2 YSLEER. This CDR3 comprises 18 residues. CDR3 nucleotides: TGCGCCAGCCAGCCAAGGGCGGAGCGGCCCCCTAATTATTACGAGCAGTACGTC. This encodes CASQPRAERPPNYYEQYV.

The sample holds many counts of this clonotype. The chain couples TRBV7-9 to TRBJ2-1; 10 bases are shared with TRBD2. The V gene's germline CDR1 is SEHNR and CDR2 FQNEAQ (reference sequence). The J segment lost 7 bases and the V segment lost 5 bases, leaving 14 bases of the junction unmatched. The CDR3 totals 17 residues. The CDR3 loop reads CASSHLRGLAGVNEQFF. CDR3 bases: TGTGCCAGCAGCCACCTGAGGGGGCTAGCGGGGGTGAATGAGCAGTTCTTC.

The chain uses TRBV2 and TRBJ2-5, with D unresolved. The V and J ends lost 6 bases and 5 bases respectively, with 16 bases between them. CDR3 length: 14 residues. Per germline, CDR1 SNHLY and CDR2 FYNNEI. The CDR3 protein is CASRPRTAAETQYF. The CDR3 DNA reads as TGTGCCAGCAGACCCAGGACGGCCGCGGAGACCCAGTACTTC. The full variable domain, in which reference TRBV2 and TRBJ2-5 provide the parts outside the CDR3, is EPEVTQTPSHQVTQMGQEVILRCVPISNHLYFYWYRQILGQKVEFLVSFYNNEISEKSEIFDDQFSVERPDGSNFTLKIRSTKLEDSAMYFCASRPRTAAETQYFGPGTRLLVL.

A few counts support this clonotype. The genes are TRBV28 and TRBJ1-2, with 10 bases matching TRBD1. Trimming removed 6 bases from V and 6 bases from J; junction bases left unmatched: 10. CDR1 is MDHEN, CDR2 SYDVKM, per germline. The CDR3 is 15 amino acids. The CDR3 region is CASRGQGTSEDGYTF. In nucleotides, the CDR3 is TGTGCCAGCAGGGGACAGGGGACAAGTGAGGATGGCTACACCTTC.

This clonotype was detected only a few times. The CDR3: CASSVGRSGGASEQYF. The CDR3 nucleotides are TGTGCCAGCAGTGTTGGGCGGAGCGGGGGGGCGTCCGAGCAGTACTTC. The chain couples TRBV6-1 to TRBJ2-7; 10 bases fit TRBD2. This CDR3 has 16 amino acids. Germline trimming cut 4 bases from V and 6 bases from J; bases unmatched to any gene: 12. CDR1 MNHNS and CDR2 SASEGT come from the germline V gene.